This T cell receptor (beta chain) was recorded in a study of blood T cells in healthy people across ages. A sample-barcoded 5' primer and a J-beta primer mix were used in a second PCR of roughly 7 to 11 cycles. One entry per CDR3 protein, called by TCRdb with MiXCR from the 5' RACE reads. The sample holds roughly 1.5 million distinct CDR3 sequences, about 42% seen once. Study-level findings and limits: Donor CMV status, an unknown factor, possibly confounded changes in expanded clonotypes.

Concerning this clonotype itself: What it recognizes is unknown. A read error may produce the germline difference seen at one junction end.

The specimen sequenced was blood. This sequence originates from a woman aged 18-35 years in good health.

This CDR3 reads CTSSTWSEQFF. DNA for the CDR3: TGTACCAGCAGCACATGGAGTGAGCAGTTCTTC. The V call is TRBV6-6, the J call TRBJ2-1; D is undetermined. This CDR3 spans 11 amino acids. Germline assignment: CDR1 MNHNY and CDR2 SVGAGI (reference sequence).